This TCR beta chain was found in a study of T cell repertoires in cytomegalovirus infection. The wider study: Recently identified HLA-C-restricted CMV epitopes and well-studied HLA-B-restricted CMV epitopes were used by the study. CMV infection and matching HLA type were both indicated by public TCR beta signatures.

The V segment lost 4 bases and the J segment 0 bases; nucleotides outside the gene matches: 6. The CDR3 totals 16 residues. The germline CDR1 and CDR2 sequences are SGHRS and YFSETQ. Overall study findings and caveats: Accumulated public TCR beta family frequency recognized individuals carrying CMV together with the relevant HLA.

Of note for this clonotype: Its antigen is unidentified.

TCRdb analysed the reads with MiXCR anew, one entry per CDR3 protein. The sample yields approximately 340,000 distinct CDR3 sequences, about 28% seen once. This TCR came from a human donor in good health (CMV status not recorded). Some clones in this sample may be carry-over from other donors' samples. Source: cultured PBMCs, taken from culture after CMV antigen stimulation. J is TRBJ1-3 and V is TRBV5-1; 8 nucleotides align to TRBD1. CDR3 in amino acids: CASSPGTGYSGNTIYF. The CDR3 DNA reads TGCGCCAGCAGCCCCGGGACAGGCTACTCTGGAAACACCATATATTTT.